These 8 T cell receptor beta chains came from one sample sequenced in a study of blood T cells in healthy people across ages (dated by TCRdb to the mid-2010s). Libraries were made using 5' RACE. These reads were obtained on an Illumina HiSeq 2500. A second about 6 to 11 cycle PCR used a sample-barcoded 5' primer and a J-beta primer mix. TCRdb reran the public reads through fastp at Q25 and MiXCR, keeping productive beta chains. Each CDR3 protein gets just one entry, which takes the most common genes and DNA from the rows behind it. This sample is represented by hundreds of thousands of distinct CDR3 sequences; roughly 21% of them were singletons. In total, the top ten clones hold 3.5% to 4% of the sample. The sequencing sample was made of blood. These receptors came from a man aged 65 to 85 in good health.

The J gene is TRBJ2-6, the V gene TRBV18; TRBD1 aligns across 9 bases. Trimming cost V 1 base and J 0 bases; bases outside gene matches: 4. The CDR3 length is 18 residues. The V gene's germline CDR1 is KGHSH and CDR2 LQKENI. The CDR3 DNA reads TGTGCCAGCTCACCACGGGGACAGGGACTCTCTGGGGCCAACGTCCTGACTTTC. Protein sequence: CASSPRGQGLSGANVLTF. The full variable domain, in which reference TRBV18 and TRBJ2-6 provide the parts outside the CDR3, is NAGVMQNPRHLVRRRGQEARLRCSPMKGHSHVYWYRQLPEEGLKFMVYLQKENIIDESGMPKERFSAEFPKEGPSILRIQQVVRGDSAAYFCASSPRGQGLSGANVLTFGAGSRLTVL.

This clonotype was counted between two and nine times. J is TRBJ2-5 and V is TRBV28; TRBD1 aligns across 8 bases. Trimming took 3 bases from V and 0 from J; bases not matched to a gene: 6. Per the germline V gene, CDR1 is MDHEN and CDR2 is SYDVKM. This CDR3 has 16 amino acids. As DNA, the CDR3 is TGTGCCAGCAGTTTCAGGGGGCGGTTGAACCAAGAGACCCAGTACTTC. Amino acids: CASSFRGRLNQETQYF.

This clonotype was recorded a few times. This chain uses TRBV27 with TRBJ1-1, with D possibly being TRBD1 (5 bases). V lost 3 bases and J 1 base, leaving 9 bases between the germline ends. The CDR3 loop spans 14 amino acids. CDR1 and CDR2 from the germline V gene are MNHEY and SMNVEV (reference sequence). Here the CDR3 reads CASSFLGENTEAFF. CDR3 DNA: TGTGCCAGCAGTTTTTTGGGGGAGAACACTGAAGCTTTCTTT.

V gene TRBV7-6 combines with J gene TRBJ2-1; TRBD2 might be the D (6 bases). CDR1 is SGHVS, CDR2 FNYEAQ, per germline. V was cut by 1 base and J by 2 bases, with 12 bases left in between. The CDR3 consists of 16 residues. The CDR3 region is CASSLGSGVPYNEQFF. CDR3 sequence (DNA): TGTGCCAGCAGCTTAGGGTCGGGAGTCCCCTACAATGAGCAGTTCTTC.

This clonotype showed up just a few times. The rearrangement uses TRBV15 and TRBJ2-5; D gene ambiguous. Looked up from germline, CDR1 is LNHNV and CDR2 is YYDKDF (reference sequence). Trimming removed 1 base from V and 0 bases from J, with 9 bases in between. The CDR3 is 15 amino acids. The DNA for the CDR3 is TGTGCCACCAGCAGAGCCGGGTCACACCAAGAGACCCAGTACTTC. Translated: CATSRAGSHQETQYF.

This clonotype came up a few times. The rearrangement links TRBV4-1 to TRBJ1-5, with 7 bases fitting TRBD1. Germline-derived CDR1 and CDR2 are MGHRA and YSYEKL. Trimming at V came to 4 bases and at J to 1 base, leaving 4 bases not matched to a gene. This CDR3 has 15 residues. For the CDR3, the DNA is TGCGCCAGCAGCCCGGACAGGATGAGCAATCAGCCCCAGCATTTT. Encoded protein: CASSPDRMSNQPQHF.

This clonotype was counted between two and nine times. The V and J genes are TRBV29-1 and TRBJ1-5; 7 bases fit TRBD1. Germline V gene sequence: CDR1 SQVTM, CDR2 ANQGSEA. The CDR3 is made up of 13 amino acids. The ends lost 3 bases at V and 4 bases at J; junction bases unmatched: 3. CDR3 DNA: TGCAGCGTTGAGCTGGGACAGAATCAGCCCCAGCATTTT. Protein sequence: CSVELGQNQPQHF.

In its sample, this clonotype was seen a few times. The J gene is TRBJ2-2, the V gene TRBV28; no clear D gene. V was shortened by 5 bases and J by 3 bases, with 7 bases between the two germline ends. CDR3 length: 13 residues. Per germline, CDR1 MDHEN and CDR2 SYDVKM. CDR3 loop: CASSPTHTGELFF. DNA of the CDR3: TGTGCCAGCAGTCCAACCCACACCGGGGAGCTGTTTTTT.